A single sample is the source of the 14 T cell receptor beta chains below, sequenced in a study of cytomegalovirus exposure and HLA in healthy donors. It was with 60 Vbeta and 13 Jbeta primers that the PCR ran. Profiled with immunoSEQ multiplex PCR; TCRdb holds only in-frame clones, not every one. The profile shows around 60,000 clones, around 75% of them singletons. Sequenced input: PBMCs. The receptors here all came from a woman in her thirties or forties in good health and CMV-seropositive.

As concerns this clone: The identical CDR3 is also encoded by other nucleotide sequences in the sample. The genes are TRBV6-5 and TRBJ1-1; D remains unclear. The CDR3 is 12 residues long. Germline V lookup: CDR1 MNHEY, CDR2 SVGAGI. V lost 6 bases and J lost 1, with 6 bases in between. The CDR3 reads CASSSGNTEAFF. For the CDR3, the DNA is TGTGCCAGCAGCTCGGGGAACACTGAAGCTTTCTTT.

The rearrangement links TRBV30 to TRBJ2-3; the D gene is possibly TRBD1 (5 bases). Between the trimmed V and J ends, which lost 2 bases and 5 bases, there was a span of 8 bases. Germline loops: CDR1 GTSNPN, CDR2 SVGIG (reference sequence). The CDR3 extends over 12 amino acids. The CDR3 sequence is CAWSPQGDTQYF. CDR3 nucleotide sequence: TGTGCCTGGAGTCCCCAGGGAGATACGCAGTATTTT.

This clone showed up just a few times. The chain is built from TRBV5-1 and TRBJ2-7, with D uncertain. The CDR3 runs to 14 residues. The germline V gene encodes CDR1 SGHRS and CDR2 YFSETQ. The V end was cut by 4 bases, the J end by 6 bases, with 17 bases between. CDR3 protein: CASSLSSDPGEQYF. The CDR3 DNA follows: TGCGCCAGCAGCCTTTCAAGTGATCCGGGCGAGCAGTACTTC.

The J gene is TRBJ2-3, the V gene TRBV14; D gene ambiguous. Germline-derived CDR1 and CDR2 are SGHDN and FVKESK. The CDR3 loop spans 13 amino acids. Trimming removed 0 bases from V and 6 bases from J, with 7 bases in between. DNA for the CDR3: TGTGCCAGCAGCCAAGATAATTCTGATACGCAGTATTTT. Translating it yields CASSQDNSDTQYF.

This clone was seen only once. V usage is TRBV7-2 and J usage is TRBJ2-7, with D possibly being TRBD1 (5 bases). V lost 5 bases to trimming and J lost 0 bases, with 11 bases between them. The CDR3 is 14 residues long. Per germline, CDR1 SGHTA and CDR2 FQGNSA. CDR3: CASSTDSLSYEQYF. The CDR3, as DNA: TGTGCCAGCAGCACAGACAGCCTCTCCTACGAGCAGTACTTC.

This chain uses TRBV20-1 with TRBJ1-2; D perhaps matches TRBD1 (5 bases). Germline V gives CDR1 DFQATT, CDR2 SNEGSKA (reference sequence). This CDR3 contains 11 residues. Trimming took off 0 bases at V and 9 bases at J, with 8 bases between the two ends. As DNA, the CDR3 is TGCAGTGCTAGAGAGGGGGGACGCTACACCTTC. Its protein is CSAREGGRYTF.

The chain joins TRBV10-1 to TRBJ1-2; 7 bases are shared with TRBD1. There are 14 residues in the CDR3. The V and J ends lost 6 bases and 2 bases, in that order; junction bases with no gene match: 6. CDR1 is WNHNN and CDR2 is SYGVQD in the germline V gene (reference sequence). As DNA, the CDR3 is TGCGCCAGCAGCCGGACAGGAGCAAACTATGGCTACACCTTC. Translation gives CASSRTGANYGYTF.

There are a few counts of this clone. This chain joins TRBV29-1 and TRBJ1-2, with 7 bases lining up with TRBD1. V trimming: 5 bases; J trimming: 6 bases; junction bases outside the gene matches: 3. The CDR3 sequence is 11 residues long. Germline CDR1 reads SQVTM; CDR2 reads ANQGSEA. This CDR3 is CSVLGQDGYTF. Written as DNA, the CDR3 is TGCAGCGTTCTCGGACAGGATGGCTACACCTTC. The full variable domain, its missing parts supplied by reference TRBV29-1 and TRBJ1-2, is SAVISQKPSRDICQRGTSLTIQCQVDSQVTMMFWYRQQPGQSLTLIATANQGSEATYESGFVIDKFPISRPNLTFSTLTVSNMSPEDSSIYLCSVLGQDGYTFGSGTRLTVV.

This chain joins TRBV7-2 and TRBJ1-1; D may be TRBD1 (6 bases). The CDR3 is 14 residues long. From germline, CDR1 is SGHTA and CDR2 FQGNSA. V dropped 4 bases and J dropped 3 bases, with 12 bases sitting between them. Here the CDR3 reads CASSSGGADTEAFF. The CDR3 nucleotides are TGTGCCAGCAGCTCGGGGGGGGCAGACACTGAAGCTTTCTTT.

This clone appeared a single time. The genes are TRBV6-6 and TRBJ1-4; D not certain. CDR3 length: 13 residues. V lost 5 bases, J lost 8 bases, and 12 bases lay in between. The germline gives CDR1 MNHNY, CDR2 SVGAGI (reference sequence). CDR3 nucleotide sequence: TGTGCCAGCAGTCAGAAATTTCAGGAAAAACTGTTTTTT. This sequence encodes CASSQKFQEKLFF.

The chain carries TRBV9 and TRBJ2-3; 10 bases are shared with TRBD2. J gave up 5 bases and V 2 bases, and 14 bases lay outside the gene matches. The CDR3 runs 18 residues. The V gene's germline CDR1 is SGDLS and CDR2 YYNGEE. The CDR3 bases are TGTGCCAGCAGCGTGGGGAAGAGTAGCGGGGGGACCAAAGATACGCAGTATTTT. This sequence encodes CASSVGKSSGGTKDTQYF.

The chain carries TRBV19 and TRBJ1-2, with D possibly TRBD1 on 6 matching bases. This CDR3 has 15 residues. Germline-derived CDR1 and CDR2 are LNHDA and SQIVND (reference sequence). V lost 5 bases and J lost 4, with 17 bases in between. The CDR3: CASSPEDRMGYGYTF. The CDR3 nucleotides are TGTGCCAGTAGTCCCGAGGACAGAATGGGCTATGGCTACACCTTC.

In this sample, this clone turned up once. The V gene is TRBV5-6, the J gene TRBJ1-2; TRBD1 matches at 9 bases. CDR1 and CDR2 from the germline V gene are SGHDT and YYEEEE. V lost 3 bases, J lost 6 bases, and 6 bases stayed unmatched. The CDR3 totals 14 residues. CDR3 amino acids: CASSSWTGEDGYTF. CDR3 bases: TGTGCCAGCAGCTCCTGGACAGGGGAGGATGGCTACACCTTC.

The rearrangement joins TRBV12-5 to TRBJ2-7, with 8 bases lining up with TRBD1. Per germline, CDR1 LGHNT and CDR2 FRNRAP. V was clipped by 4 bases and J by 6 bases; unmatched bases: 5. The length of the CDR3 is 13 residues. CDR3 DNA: TGTGCTAGTGGTTCCCAGACAGGGGCCGAGCAGTACTTC. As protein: CASGSQTGAEQYF. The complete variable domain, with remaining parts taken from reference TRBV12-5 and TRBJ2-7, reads DARVTQTPRHKVTEMGQEVTMRCQPILGHNTVFWYRQTMMQGLELLAYFRNRAPLDDSGMPKDRFSAEMPDATLATLKIQPSEPRDSAVYFCASGSQTGAEQYFGPGTRLTVT.